One sample yielded the 7 T cell receptor beta chains listed below, sequenced in a study of response to subunit inactivated influenza vaccine. A single record per CDR3 protein comes from TCRdb applying MiXCR to the RT-PCR reads. This sample has 450,000 to 500,000 distinct CDR3 sequences, with roughly 11% found just once. The specimen was PBMCs from blood, collected 45 days after vaccination. The source is a man over 45 who received an inactivated influenza vaccine.

Only a few counts were recorded for this clonotype. The chain links TRBV7-9 to TRBJ2-5; D is perhaps TRBD1 or TRBD2 (5 bases each). The CDR3 is made up of 11 amino acids. CDR1 and CDR2 from the germline V gene are SEHNR and FQNEAQ (reference sequence). The V and J ends lost 10 bases and 3 bases respectively, with 9 bases between them. The CDR3 sequence: CATLGEETQYF. The CDR3 nucleotides read TGTGCCACATTGGGGGAAGAGACCCAGTACTTC.

In this sample, this clonotype turned up a few times. The chain recombines TRBV4-3 with TRBJ2-1; D gene ambiguous. The germline V and J ends were trimmed by 8 bases and 5 bases, with 16 bases remaining between them. The CDR3 contains 14 residues. Germline V lookup: CDR1 LGHNA, CDR2 YSLEER. This chain's CDR3 is CASSKGLINNEQFF. The CDR3 nucleotides are TGCGCCAGCTCTAAGGGTTTAATTAACAATGAGCAGTTCTTC.

This clonotype was picked up many times. The rearrangement links TRBV12-3 or TRBV12-4 to TRBJ2-5; TRBD2 agrees at 8 bases. The length of the CDR3 is 15 residues. V lost 5 bases and J lost 6; bases outside the gene matches: 11. The CDR3 region is CASSPGRGVGKTQYF. The CDR3 DNA is TGTGCCAGCAGTCCCGGGCGGGGGGTCGGGAAGACCCAGTACTTC.

This clonotype was recorded many times. The chain has TRBV10-3 and TRBJ2-7; 8 positions match TRBD1. The CDR3 runs to 16 residues. The ends lost 3 bases at V and 6 bases at J; junction bases unmatched: 13. In germline, CDR1 is ENHRY, CDR2 SYGVKD. The CDR3 loop reads CAISDLYLGTGAEQYF. The CDR3 region has the DNA TGTGCCATCAGTGACCTTTACCTCGGGACAGGTGCCGAGCAGTACTTC.

This clonotype was detected only a few times. The chain is built from TRBV20-1 and TRBJ2-3, with 8 bases matching TRBD2. Trimming removed 3 bases from V and 4 bases from J; junction bases left unmatched: 6. The V gene's germline CDR1 is DFQATT and CDR2 SNEGSKA (reference sequence). There are 14 residues in the CDR3. The CDR3 sequence is CSASGGASADTQYF. In DNA, the CDR3 is TGCAGTGCTAGCGGGGGGGCCAGTGCAGATACGCAGTATTTT.

The sample holds many counts of this clonotype. V and J are TRBV20-1 and TRBJ2-3; D is ambiguous. Trimming stripped 0 bases from V and 0 bases from J, with 1 base between. Germline V lookup: CDR1 DFQATT, CDR2 SNEGSKA (reference sequence). This CDR3 region has 12 residues. The CDR3 reads CSARESTDTQYF. In DNA form, the CDR3 reads TGCAGTGCTAGAGAGAGCACAGATACGCAGTATTTT.

This clonotype was counted at least ten times. V is TRBV20-1 and J is TRBJ2-7, with D uncertain. Germline V gene sequence: CDR1 DFQATT, CDR2 SNEGSKA (reference sequence). Trimming left V 3 bases short and J 3 bases short, with 9 bases between. The length of the CDR3 is 12 residues. The CDR3 region is CSASASSYEQYF. CDR3 nucleotide sequence: TGCAGTGCTAGTGCCAGTAGCTACGAGCAGTACTTC.